These T cell receptor beta chains were read from a single sample in a study of T cell repertoires in cytomegalovirus infection. Their specific antigens are unknown. TCRdb recomputed calls from the reads with MiXCR, one row per CDR3 protein. The sample yields approximately 990,000 distinct CDR3 sequences, around 29% seen once. The sequencing used cultured CD8+ T cells from PBMCs, collected from culture after CMV antigen stimulation. The receptor source for this set is a human donor in good health (CMV status not recorded). Some clones in this sample may be carry-over from other donors' samples. Both conserved end residues are part of each CDR3. The D gene is left open where the match is weak. Size values are once, few and many counts, or a class for expanded clones, and some rows have none.

length	V	size	D	J	CDR3	DNA
15	TRBV7-6	many	.	TRBJ1-1	CASSLGFGPRTEAFF	TGTGCCAGCAGCTTAGGGTTTGGGCCGAGGACTGAAGCTTTCTTT
13	TRBV10-2	few	.	TRBJ2-1	CASSDQTGWEQFF	TGCGCCAGCAGTGATCAGACCGGGTGGGAGCAGTTCTTC
16	TRBV20-1	.	TRBD2	TRBJ2-2	CSALAGGKHLNGELFF	TGCAGTGCTCTAGCGGGGGGAAAACATTTAAACGGGGAGCTGTTTTTT
14	TRBV19	.	.	TRBJ1-1	CATKDSYMNTEAFF	TGTGCCACAAAAGACAGTTACATGAACACTGAAGCTTTCTTT
15	TRBV7-9	few	.	TRBJ2-3	CASSSGTLYTDTQYF	TGTGCCAGCAGCTCCGGGACTTTGTACACAGATACGCAGTATTTT
15	TRBV6-5	many	.	TRBJ1-1	CASSYDRKVNTEAFF	TGTGCCAGCAGTTACGACAGGAAGGTGAACACTGAAGCTTTCTTT
17	TRBV4-1	.	.	TRBJ2-6	CASSQDLRGVGANVLTF	TGCGCCAGCAGCCAAGATCTACGAGGGGTTGGGGCCAACGTCCTGACTTTC
17	TRBV6-5	few	TRBD2	TRBJ2-2	CASSYLAGGPYQGELFF	TGTGCCAGCAGTTACCTAGCGGGGGGGCCATATCAAGGGGAGCTGTTTTTT
15	TRBV9	.	.	TRBJ2-1	CASSDGTYGIDEQFF	TGTGCCAGCAGCGACGGGACGTATGGGATCGATGAGCAGTTCTTC
18	TRBV7-6	.	TRBD2	TRBJ2-1	CASSSRTSGGDSYNEQFF	TGTGCCAGCAGCTCCCGGACTAGCGGGGGGGACTCCTACAATGAGCAGTTCTTC
19	TRBV5-6	.	TRBD2	TRBJ2-2	CASSFPLPLAGEGAGELFF	TGTGCCAGCAGCTTCCCGCTCCCACTAGCGGGGGAAGGCGCCGGGGAGCTGTTTTTT
14	TRBV6-1	many	.	TRBJ2-2	CASSEAGDTGELFF	TGTGCCAGCAGTGAAGCAGGGGACACCGGGGAGCTGTTTTTT
13	TRBV27	.	TRBD1	TRBJ2-2	CASQGAGTGELFF	TGTGCCAGCCAGGGGGCTGGGACCGGGGAGCTGTTTTTT
15	TRBV6-4	.	TRBD2	TRBJ2-1	CASSVDGGEYNEQFF	TGTGCCAGCAGTGTTGACGGGGGGGAGTACAATGAGCAGTTCTTC
11	TRBV9	few	.	TRBJ2-1	CASSTRTDCVF	TGTGCCAGCAGCACCCGGACTGATTGTGTCTTC
10	TRBV10-1	.	TRBD2	TRBJ2-1	CDSGGDEQFF	TGTGACAGTGGGGGGGATGAGCAGTTCTTC
12	TRBV11-2	.	.	TRBJ2-1	CACSLPLDEQFF	TGTGCCTGCTCCCTCCCGTTGGATGAGCAGTTCTTC
16	TRBV6-1	.	.	TRBJ2-3	CASSDLDEVSTDTQYF	TGTGCCAGCAGTGACCTAGACGAGGTTAGCACAGATACGCAGTATTTT
13	TRBV11-3	once	.	TRBJ1-1	CASSPIPGTEACF	TGTGCCAGCAGCCCAATTCCCGGTACTGAAGCTTGCTTT
19	TRBV15	.	TRBD1	TRBJ1-3	CATSRDQTGANAAGNTIYF	TGTGCCACCAGCAGAGATCAGACAGGGGCAAATGCGGCTGGAAACACCATATATTTT
16	TRBV6-1	many	.	TRBJ2-1	CASSEWGDRTYNEQFF	TGTGCCAGCAGTGAATGGGGGGATAGGACCTACAATGAGCAGTTCTTC
16	TRBV15	.	TRBD2	TRBJ2-5	CATSINGAGGLETQYF	TGTGCCACCAGCATAAATGGAGCGGGGGGGCTTGAGACCCAGTACTTC
12	TRBV4-1	few	.	TRBJ1-2	CASSRDGYGYTF	TGCGCCAGCAGCCGGGACGGCTATGGCTACACCTTC
12	TRBV6-5	few	.	TRBJ1-1	CASKGRGPEAFF	TGTGCCAGCAAAGGCAGGGGCCCTGAAGCTTTCTTT
14	TRBV7-6	.	.	TRBJ2-1	CASSPLSRYNEQFF	TGTGCCAGCAGCCCCCTGAGCCGTTACAATGAGCAGTTCTTC
15	TRBV7-9	.	TRBD1	TRBJ2-5	CASSFGTGFEETQYF	TGTGCCAGCAGCTTCGGGACAGGGTTTGAAGAGACCCAGTACTTC
10	TRBV7-8	few	TRBD1	TRBJ2-1	CASSSGQLFF	TGTGCCAGCAGCTCGGGACAGTTGTTCTTC
12	TRBV9	.	.	TRBJ2-1	CASSVYHNEQFF	TGTGCCAGCAGCGTATATCACAATGAGCAGTTCTTC
13	TRBV6-6	few	.	TRBJ2-5	CATWGEYQETQYF	TGTGCCACTTGGGGAGAGTACCAAGAGACCCAGTACTTC
16	TRBV9	.	TRBD2	TRBJ2-1	CASSIQRGTSYNEQFF	TGTGCCAGCAGCATTCAGCGGGGGACCTCCTACAATGAGCAGTTCTTC
17	TRBV12-3/TRBV12-4	.	.	TRBJ1-4	CASSFDPSGETKEKLFF	TGTGCCAGCAGTTTTGATCCATCGGGGGAAACGAAGGAAAAACTGTTTTTT
12	TRBV11-2	.	.	TRBJ2-3	CASSTFQYTQYF	TGTGCCAGCAGCACCTTTCAATATACGCAGTATTTT
15	TRBV6-6	once	.	TRBJ1-3	CASTPAPGQGNTIYF	TGTGCCAGCACCCCTGCTCCAGGACAGGGAAACACCATATATTTT
12	TRBV7-9	few	.	TRBJ2-5	CASSQGVETQYF	TGTGCCAGCAGCCAGGGTGTCGAGACCCAGTACTTC
16	TRBV2	.	.	TRBJ2-2	CASSETATIPTGELFF	TGTGCCAGCAGTGAGACGGCTACTATACCTACCGGGGAGCTGTTTTTT
16	TRBV6-6	few	.	TRBJ1-6	CASSYSTGSYNSPLHF	TGTGCCAGCAGTTACTCGACGGGGTCCTATAATTCACCCCTCCACTTT
15	TRBV27	.	.	TRBJ1-2	CASAPAGAPIGGYTF	TGTGCCAGCGCCCCTGCGGGGGCCCCTATTGGTGGCTACACCTTC
13	TRBV7-9	many	.	TRBJ2-5	CASSLGTLETQYF	TGTGCCAGCAGCCTAGGGACCTTGGAGACCCAGTACTTC
16	TRBV7-8	few	.	TRBJ2-2	CASTPQVARNTGELFF	TGTGCCAGCACCCCTCAGGTAGCGAGGAACACCGGGGAGCTGTTTTTT
16	TRBV27	few	TRBD2	TRBJ2-1	CASSSGTSGVYNEQFF	TGTGCCAGCAGTTCCGGGACTAGCGGGGTATACAATGAGCAGTTCTTC